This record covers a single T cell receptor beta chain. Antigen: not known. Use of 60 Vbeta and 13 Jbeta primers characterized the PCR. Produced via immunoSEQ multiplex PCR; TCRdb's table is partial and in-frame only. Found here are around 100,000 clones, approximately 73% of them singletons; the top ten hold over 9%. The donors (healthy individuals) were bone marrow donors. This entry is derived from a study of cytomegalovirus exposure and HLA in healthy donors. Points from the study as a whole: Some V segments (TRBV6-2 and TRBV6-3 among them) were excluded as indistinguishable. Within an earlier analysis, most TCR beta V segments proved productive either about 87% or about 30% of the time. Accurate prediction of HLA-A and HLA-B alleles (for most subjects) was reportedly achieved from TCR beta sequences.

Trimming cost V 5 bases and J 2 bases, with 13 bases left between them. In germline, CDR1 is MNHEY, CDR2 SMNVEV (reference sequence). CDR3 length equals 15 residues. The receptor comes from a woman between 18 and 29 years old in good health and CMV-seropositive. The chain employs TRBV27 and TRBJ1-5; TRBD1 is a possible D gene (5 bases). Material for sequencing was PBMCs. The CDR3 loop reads CASSRGTVGNQPQHF. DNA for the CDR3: TGTGCCAGCAGTCGCGGGACCGTAGGCAATCAGCCCCAGCATTTT.